A single T cell receptor beta chain is shown here with its context. At least ten counts were recorded for this clonotype. Its antigen is unknown. No much larger clone is present one base from it, and per-base qualities are unavailable. Data came from an Illumina HiSeq 2500. Quantitative 5'-RACE with molecular barcodes was used to prepare TCR beta libraries. On the study's bioinformatics: Disease-linked TCR variants were identified with a new computational method built on a probabilistic model of VDJ rearrangement. Using fastp at Q25 and MiXCR, TCRdb reprocessed the public reads and kept productive beta chains. For every CDR3 protein sequence, its rows merge into one entry that carries the most common genes and DNA. The V and J calls and clone size come from TCRdb's table, not from the authors' own analysis. The sample records 250,000 to 400,000 distinct CDR3 sequences, around 10% of which are singletons. The ten largest clonotypes hold 9.1% of the sample.

The data are from a study of CD8 T cells in ankylosing spondylitis (dated by TCRdb to 2017 to 2019). About the full investigation: The study set out to find disease-linked TCR variants by profiling T cell receptor beta repertoires in ankylosing spondylitis patients and healthy donors. The full study cohort comprised about 23 ankylosing spondylitis patients and about a hundred healthy donors. Peripheral blood samples were taken, and synovial fluid was additionally collected from ankylosing spondylitis patients.

CDR1 and CDR2 (DFQATT, SNEGSKA) derive from the germline V gene (reference sequence). Its CDR3 holds 15 amino acids, cysteine through phenylalanine. The sequence is cut down to CDR3 DNA, 45 bases in frame from base 1. Trimming removed 4 bases from V and 2 bases from J, leaving 16 bases between the germline ends. What the research found in general, with its limitations: According to the report, matched synovial fluid samples from ankylosing spondylitis patients were significantly enriched for the disease-linked clones. In peripheral blood, the disease-linked clones were found at relatively low frequencies and had a CD8+ phenotype. Some motif variants had previously been reported in the synovial fluid and blood of reactive arthritis patients, which suggests shared mechanisms of disease initiation. Blood from ankylosing spondylitis patients appeared to be characterized by a TCR beta motif composed of about eight highly homologous amino acid variants.

Sample: blood, either unsorted or a sorted T cell fraction (not recorded which). The receptor was derived from a female donor with ankylosing spondylitis or in good health (not recorded which). The rearrangement joined TRBV20-1 to TRBJ2-3; TRBD1 could be the D gene, as 5 bases match. The sequenced DNA: TGCAGTGCTATGACAGTCCAATTTGACACAGATACGCAGTATTTT. Translation gives CSAMTVQFDTDTQYF.